This is a list of T cell receptor beta chains from one sample in a study of blood T cell repertoires in COVID-19. TCRdb keeps only in-frame clones here, not all; method: immunoSEQ multiplex PCR. The table lists 300,000 to 450,000 clones, around 85% of them singletons. Sequencing was carried out using peripheral blood. These TCRs come from a woman aged 18-29 years with acute or convalescent COVID-19. Each CDR3 is given with its conserved first and last residue. Each record gives: J gene, V gene, D gene, clone size, CDR3 protein, CDR3 DNA. The D gene is left open where the match is weak. Clone size, where shown, is once, few, many, or a class for clones that have expanded.

J: TRBJ1-5; V: TRBV5-6; D: TRBD1; size: -; CDR3: CASGDSKAGNQPQHF; DNA: TGTGCCAGCGGGGACAGCAAAGCGGGCAATCAGCCCCAGCATTTT
J: TRBJ1-2; V: TRBV10-2; D: TRBD1; size: -; CDR3: CASSGVGPRTGWDYGYTF; DNA: TGCGCCAGCAGTGGAGTGGGGCCTAGGACAGGGTGGGACTATGGCTACACCTTC
J: TRBJ1-1; V: TRBV6-5; D: -; size: -; CDR3: CASTLIQGSGTEAFF; DNA: TGTGCCAGCACTTTAATACAGGGTAGTGGGACTGAAGCTTTCTTT
J: TRBJ2-1; V: TRBV2; D: -; size: -; CDR3: CATAPVRYNEQFF; DNA: TGTGCAACAGCCCCCGTTCGGTACAATGAGCAGTTCTTC
J: TRBJ2-2; V: TRBV11-1; D: -; size: -; CDR3: CASSHARGENTGELFF; DNA: TGTGCCAGCAGTCATGCTCGAGGTGAAAACACCGGGGAGCTGTTTTTT
J: TRBJ2-3; V: TRBV24-1; D: -; size: -; CDR3: CATSDNRADTQYF; DNA: TGTGCCACCAGTGACAACAGGGCAGATACGCAGTATTTT
J: TRBJ2-7; V: TRBV5-6; D: TRBD2; size: -; CDR3: CASSRSGTSGRALSYEQYF; DNA: TGTGCCAGCAGCCGGTCCGGGACTAGCGGGAGGGCCTTATCCTACGAGCAGTACTTC
J: TRBJ1-2; V: TRBV7-8; D: TRBD1; size: -; CDR3: CASSSIRQGVNYGYTF; DNA: TGTGCCAGCAGTTCGATCCGACAGGGAGTTAACTATGGCTACACCTTC
J: TRBJ2-7; V: TRBV3-1/TRBV3-2; D: -; size: -; CDR3: CASSQAPDRYEQYF; DNA: TGTGCCAGCAGCCAAGCCCCCGACAGGTACGAGCAGTACTTC
J: TRBJ2-3; V: TRBV19; D: -; size: -; CDR3: CASSPKKQDTQYF; DNA: TGTGCCAGTAGTCCTAAAAAGCAAGATACGCAGTATTTT
J: TRBJ1-1; V: TRBV5-8; D: TRBD1; size: -; CDR3: CASSGDRDKADTEAFF; DNA: TGTGCCAGCAGCGGAGACAGGGATAAGGCGGACACTGAAGCTTTCTTT
J: TRBJ1-2; V: TRBV10-3; D: TRBD1; size: -; CDR3: CAISADRVSGGYTF; DNA: TGTGCCATCAGTGCCGACAGGGTCAGTGGTGGCTACACCTTC
J: TRBJ2-5; V: TRBV5-1; D: -; size: -; CDR3: CASSPDSDETQYF; DNA: TGCGCCAGCAGCCCGGACAGCGACGAGACCCAGTACTTC
J: TRBJ1-2; V: TRBV5-6; D: -; size: once; CDR3: CASSWDHREGYTF; DNA: TGTGCCAGCAGCTGGGACCACAGGGAAGGCTACACCTTC
J: TRBJ1-2; V: TRBV12-3/TRBV12-4; D: -; size: -; CDR3: CASSLNNNYGYTF; DNA: TGTGCCAGCAGTTTAAACAACAACTATGGCTACACCTTC
J: TRBJ1-5; V: TRBV28; D: TRBD1; size: -; CDR3: CASRKLQGGKDQPQHF; DNA: TGTGCCAGCAGAAAACTACAGGGGGGTAAGGATCAGCCCCAGCATTTT
J: TRBJ2-7; V: TRBV3-1/TRBV3-2; D: -; size: once; CDR3: CASSQVLGTGEQYF; DNA: TGTGCCAGCAGCCAAGTGCTAGGAACGGGCGAGCAGTACTTC
J: TRBJ2-5; V: TRBV24-1; D: -; size: -; CDR3: CATSDRYGGRETQYF; DNA: TGTGCCACCAGTGATCGTTATGGCGGTAGGGAGACCCAGTACTTC
J: TRBJ2-3; V: TRBV9; D: -; size: -; CDR3: CASSVEAAIGDTQYF; DNA: TGTGCCAGCAGCGTAGAAGCGGCCATCGGCGATACGCAGTATTTT
J: TRBJ2-1; V: TRBV28; D: -; size: -; CDR3: CAVEDHNYNEQFF; DNA: TGTGCCGTGGAGGACCACAATTACAATGAGCAGTTCTTC
J: TRBJ2-7; V: TRBV6-5; D: -; size: -; CDR3: CASTQWYEQYF; DNA: TGTGCCAGCACCCAGTGGTACGAGCAGTACTTC
J: TRBJ2-7; V: TRBV6-5; D: TRBD2; size: once; CDR3: CASSTGGASLYEQYF; DNA: TGTGCCAGCAGTACCGGGGGGGCCTCCCTCTACGAGCAGTACTTC
J: TRBJ1-1; V: TRBV28; D: TRBD1; size: -; CDR3: CASSARTGVNTEAFF; DNA: TGTGCCAGCAGTGCACGGACAGGGGTGAACACTGAAGCTTTCTTT
J: TRBJ2-7; V: TRBV7-9; D: TRBD1; size: -; CDR3: CASSFRDRSYEQYF; DNA: TGTGCCAGCAGCTTCCGGGACAGGTCCTACGAGCAGTACTTC
J: TRBJ1-2; V: TRBV4-1; D: -; size: -; CDR3: CASSQGGDGYTF; DNA: TGCGCCAGCAGCCAAGGGGGAGATGGCTACACCTTC
J: TRBJ1-3; V: TRBV3-1/TRBV3-2; D: TRBD1; size: -; CDR3: CASSPRDRDRGNTIYF; DNA: TGTGCCAGCAGCCCGAGGGACCGGGACAGGGGAAACACCATATATTTT
J: TRBJ1-2; V: TRBV6-1; D: -; size: -; CDR3: CASSEDPTGRGYGYTF; DNA: TGTGCCAGCAGTGAAGACCCCACAGGGAGGGGCTATGGCTACACCTTC